The entry below gives a single TCR beta chain sequence along with its context. These data are taken from a study of blood T cell repertoires in COVID-19. Study overall: Acute-phase and convalescent COVID-19 samples originated in the United States, Italy and Spain. PBMCs, B-cell-depleted T cells, or T cells were the source of the cDNA or gDNA that made up the material.

The authors' processing: Amplified reference gene primers provided the basis for estimating nucleated cell counts. Generated by immunoSEQ multiplex PCR, the TCRdb table keeps only in-frame clones and is missing some. The D gene and trimming were derived from the DNA, and the V and J assignments and clone size from that table. This table holds hundreds of thousands of clones, over 80% found once. The CDR3 length is 14 residues. The TCR comes from a woman in her thirties or forties who had recovered from COVID-19. Sequenced sample: peripheral blood. The rearrangement links TRBV12-2 to TRBJ2-5; TRBD2, the table's D call, was not compared with the DNA. TRBV12-2 is annotated as a pseudogene. CDR3 region: CASRLAGRQETQYF. The CDR3 bases are TGTGCAAGTCGCTTAGCTGGTAGACAAGAGACCCAGTACTTC.